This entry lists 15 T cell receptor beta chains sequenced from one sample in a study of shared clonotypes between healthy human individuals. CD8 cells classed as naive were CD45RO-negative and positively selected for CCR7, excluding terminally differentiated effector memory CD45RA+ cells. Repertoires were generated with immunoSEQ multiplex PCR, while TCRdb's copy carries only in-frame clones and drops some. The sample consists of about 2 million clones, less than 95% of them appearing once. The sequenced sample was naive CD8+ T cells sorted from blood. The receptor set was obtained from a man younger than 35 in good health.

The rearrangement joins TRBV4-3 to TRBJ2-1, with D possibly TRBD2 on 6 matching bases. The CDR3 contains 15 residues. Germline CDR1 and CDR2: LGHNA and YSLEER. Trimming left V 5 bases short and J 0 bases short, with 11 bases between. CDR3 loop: CASSEGRSSYNEQFF. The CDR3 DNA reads TGCGCCAGCAGCGAAGGGAGGAGCTCCTACAATGAGCAGTTCTTC.

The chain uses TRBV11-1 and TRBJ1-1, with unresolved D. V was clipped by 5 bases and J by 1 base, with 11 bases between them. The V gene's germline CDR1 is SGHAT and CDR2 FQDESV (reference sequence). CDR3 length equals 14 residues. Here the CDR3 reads CASSRLEGNTEAFF. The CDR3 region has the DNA TGTGCCAGCAGCCGTTTAGAGGGGAACACTGAAGCTTTCTTT.

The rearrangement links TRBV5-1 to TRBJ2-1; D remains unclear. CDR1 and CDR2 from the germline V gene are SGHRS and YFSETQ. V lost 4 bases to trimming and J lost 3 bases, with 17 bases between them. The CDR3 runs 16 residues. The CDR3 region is CASSGPERSVYNEQFF. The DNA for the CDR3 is TGCGCCAGCAGCGGGCCGGAGAGGTCTGTCTACAATGAGCAGTTCTTC.

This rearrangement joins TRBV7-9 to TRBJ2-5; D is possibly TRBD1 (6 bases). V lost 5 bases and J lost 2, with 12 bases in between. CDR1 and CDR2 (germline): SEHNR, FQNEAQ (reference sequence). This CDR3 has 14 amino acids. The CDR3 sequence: CASSGRTAQETQYF. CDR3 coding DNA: TGTGCCAGCAGCGGTAGGACAGCTCAAGAGACCCAGTACTTC.

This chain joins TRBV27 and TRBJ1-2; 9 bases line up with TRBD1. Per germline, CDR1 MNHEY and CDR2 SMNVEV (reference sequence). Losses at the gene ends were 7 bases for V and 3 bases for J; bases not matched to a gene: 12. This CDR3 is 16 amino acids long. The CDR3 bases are TGTGCCAGCACTAGTTTTCGGGACAGGGAAGACTATGGCTACACCTTC. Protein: CASTSFRDREDYGYTF.

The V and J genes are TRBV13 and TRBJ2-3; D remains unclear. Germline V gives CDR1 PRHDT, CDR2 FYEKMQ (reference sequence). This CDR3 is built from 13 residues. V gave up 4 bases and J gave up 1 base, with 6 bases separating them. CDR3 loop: CASSSPRTDTQYF. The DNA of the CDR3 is TGTGCCAGCAGCTCCCCCCGCACAGATACGCAGTATTTT.

The CDR3 is CASSFMGGINEQFF. The CDR3, as DNA: TGTGCCAGCAGTTTCATGGGGGGGATCAATGAGCAGTTCTTC. V usage is TRBV28 and J usage is TRBJ2-1; TRBD2 agrees at 7 bases. The CDR3 totals 14 residues. Looked up from germline, CDR1 is MDHEN and CDR2 is SYDVKM. The V gene end was trimmed by 3 bases and the J gene end by 6 bases; junction bases not matched to a gene: 5.

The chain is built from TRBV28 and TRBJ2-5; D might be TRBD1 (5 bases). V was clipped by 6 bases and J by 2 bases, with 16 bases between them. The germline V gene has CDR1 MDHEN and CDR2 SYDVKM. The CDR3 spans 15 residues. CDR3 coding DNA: TGTGCCAGCAGCCAGCCCCTAGACAGACAAGAGACCCAGTACTTC. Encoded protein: CASSQPLDRQETQYF.

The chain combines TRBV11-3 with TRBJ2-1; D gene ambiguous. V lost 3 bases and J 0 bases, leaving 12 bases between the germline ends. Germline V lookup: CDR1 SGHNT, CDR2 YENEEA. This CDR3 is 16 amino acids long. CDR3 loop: CASSFKNQSSYNEQFF. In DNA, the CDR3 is TGTGCCAGCAGCTTTAAAAACCAGAGCTCCTACAATGAGCAGTTCTTC.

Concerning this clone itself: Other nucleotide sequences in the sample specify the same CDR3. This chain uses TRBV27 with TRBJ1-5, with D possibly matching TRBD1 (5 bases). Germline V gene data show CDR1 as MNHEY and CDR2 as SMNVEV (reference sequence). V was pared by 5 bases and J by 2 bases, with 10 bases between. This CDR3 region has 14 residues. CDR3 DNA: TGTGCCAGCAGTCTGGGGGTGGGCAATCAGCCCCAGCATTTT. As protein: CASSLGVGNQPQHF.

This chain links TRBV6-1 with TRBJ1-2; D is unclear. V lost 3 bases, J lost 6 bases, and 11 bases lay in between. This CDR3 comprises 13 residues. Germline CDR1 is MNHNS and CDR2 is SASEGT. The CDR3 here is CASSDLGLDGYTF. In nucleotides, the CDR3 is TGTGCCAGCAGTGATTTGGGTTTAGATGGCTACACCTTC.

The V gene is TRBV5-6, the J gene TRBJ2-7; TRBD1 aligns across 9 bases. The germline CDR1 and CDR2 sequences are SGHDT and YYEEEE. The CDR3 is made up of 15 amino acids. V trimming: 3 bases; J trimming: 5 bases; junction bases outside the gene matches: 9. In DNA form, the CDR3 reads TGTGCCAGCAGCTCCGCCGGGACAGGGCGCCACGAGCAGTACTTC. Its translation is CASSSAGTGRHEQYF.

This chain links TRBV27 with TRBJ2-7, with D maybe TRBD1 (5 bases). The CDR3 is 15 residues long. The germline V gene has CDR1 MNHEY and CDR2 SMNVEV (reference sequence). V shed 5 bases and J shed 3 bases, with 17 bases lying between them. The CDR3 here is CASSLGDGSFYEQYF. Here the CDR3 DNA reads TGTGCCAGCAGTCTAGGGGATGGCTCTTTCTACGAGCAGTACTTC.

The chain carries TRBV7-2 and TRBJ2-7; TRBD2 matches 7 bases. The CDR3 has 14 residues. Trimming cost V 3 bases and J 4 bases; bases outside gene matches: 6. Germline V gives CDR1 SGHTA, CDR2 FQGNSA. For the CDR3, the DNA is TGTGCCAGCAGCTTTTTGGGCGGGGGATACGAGCAGTACTTC. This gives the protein CASSFLGGGYEQYF.

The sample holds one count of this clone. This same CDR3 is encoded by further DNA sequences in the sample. In nucleotides, the CDR3 is TGCGCCAGCAGCTTGGGCAGGGGCACTAATGAAAAACTGTTTTTT. This gives the protein CASSLGRGTNEKLFF. The rearrangement uses TRBV5-1 and TRBJ1-4; D is perhaps TRBD1 (6 bases). The CDR3 totals 15 residues. V was cut by 0 bases and J by 2 bases, with 8 bases left in between. The germline V gene has CDR1 SGHRS and CDR2 YFSETQ. The complete variable domain, with remaining parts taken from reference TRBV5-1 and TRBJ1-4, reads KAGVTQTPRYLIKTRGQQVTLSCSPISGHRSVSWYQQTPGQGLQFLFEYFSETQRNKGNFPGRFSGRQFSNSRSEMNVSTLELGDSALYLCASSLGRGTNEKLFFGSGTQLSVL.